What follows are 8 T cell receptor beta chains derived from one specimen sequenced in a study of blood T cell repertoires in COVID-19. The method was immunoSEQ multiplex PCR; TCRdb's version includes in-frame clones alone and lacks a portion of them. The sample records 310,000 or so clones, about nine tenths being singletons. Input material: PBMCs or T cells enriched from blood (not recorded which). The receptors shown here come from a woman aged 18-29 years who had recovered from COVID-19.

The gene calls are TRBV24-1 and TRBJ2-2; a possible D gene is TRBD2 (8 bases). V lost 5 bases and J 7 bases, leaving 22 bases between the germline ends. Germline-derived CDR1 and CDR2 are KGHDR and SFDVKD. The length of the CDR3 is 17 residues. The CDR3 coding sequence is TGTGCCACCAGTGTCGGGAGGGGGCGCGGGAAGGTCGGGGAGCTGTTTTTT. Its translation: CATSVGRGRGKVGELFF.

The chain joins TRBV27 to TRBJ2-7, with TRBD1 identical over 9 bases. This CDR3 is 14 amino acids long. Germline CDR1 is MNHEY and CDR2 is SMNVEV (reference sequence). V shed 6 bases, J shed 3 bases, and the junction held 6 bases outside the gene matches. Here the CDR3 DNA reads TGTGCCAGCAGGACCGCGGGACAGGGCTACGAGCAGTACTTC. The encoded protein is CASRTAGQGYEQYF.

The V call is TRBV24-1, the J call TRBJ1-5; no clear D gene. CDR1 is KGHDR, CDR2 SFDVKD, per germline. The CDR3 runs 14 residues. Deletions cut 2 bases from V and 0 bases from J, with 4 bases between. This chain's CDR3 is CATSDSVSNQPQHF. CDR3 DNA: TGTGCCACCAGTGATTCAGTTAGCAATCAGCCCCAGCATTTT.

This chain links TRBV10-3 with TRBJ1-6, with D tentatively TRBD1 (5 bases). The CDR3 has 17 residues. V was pared by 0 bases and J by 6 bases, with 15 bases between. Germline V gene data show CDR1 as ENHRY and CDR2 as SYGVKD. CDR3 sequence: CAISESAGGMVNSPLHF. The DNA for the CDR3 is TGTGCCATCAGTGAGTCTGCGGGGGGGATGGTTAATTCACCCCTCCACTTT.

V usage is TRBV5-1 and J usage is TRBJ1-5, with D uncertain. The V gene's germline CDR1 is SGHRS and CDR2 YFSETQ. This CDR3 region has 14 residues. Trimming removed 0 bases at V and 9 bases at J, with 13 bases between. The CDR3, as DNA: TGCGCCAGCAGCTTGGCGGGAGGCCACGCGCCCCAGCATTTT. Translation: CASSLAGGHAPQHF.

The chain joins TRBV28 to TRBJ1-6, with a possible D match to TRBD1 (5 bases). Germline V gene data show CDR1 as MDHEN and CDR2 as SYDVKM. Trimming pared 2 bases from V and 11 bases from J, leaving 7 bases between. The CDR3 length is 12 residues. CDR3 residues: CASSLTGAPLHF. In DNA, the CDR3 is TGTGCCAGCAGTTTAACAGGTGCACCCCTCCACTTT.

The chain employs TRBV19 and TRBJ2-7; 8 bases match TRBD1. The CDR3 is 16 amino acids. Germline loops: CDR1 LNHDA, CDR2 SQIVND (reference sequence). J was trimmed by 0 bases and V by 2 bases; bases with no gene match: 6. DNA of the CDR3: TGTGCCAGTAGTATACCCCCGGGACAGGCCTCCTACGAGCAGTACTTC. Protein: CASSIPPGQASYEQYF.

The chain couples TRBV30 to TRBJ1-2; 9 positions match TRBD1. Germline V gene sequence: CDR1 GTSNPN, CDR2 SVGIG (reference sequence). The CDR3 totals 13 residues. V shed 3 bases, J shed 8 bases, and the junction held 7 bases outside the gene matches. CDR3 bases: TGTGCCTGGAGCGATGGGACAGGGACGGGCTACACCTTC. The encoded protein is CAWSDGTGTGYTF.